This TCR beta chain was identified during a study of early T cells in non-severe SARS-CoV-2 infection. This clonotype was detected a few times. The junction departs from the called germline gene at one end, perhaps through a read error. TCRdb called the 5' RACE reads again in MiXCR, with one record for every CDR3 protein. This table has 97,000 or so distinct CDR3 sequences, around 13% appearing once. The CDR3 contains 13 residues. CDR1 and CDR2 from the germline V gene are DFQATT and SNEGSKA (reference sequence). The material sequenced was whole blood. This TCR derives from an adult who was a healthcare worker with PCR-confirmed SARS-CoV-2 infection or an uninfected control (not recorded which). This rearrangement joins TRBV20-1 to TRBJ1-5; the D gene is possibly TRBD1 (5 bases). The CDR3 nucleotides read TGCAGCGCTAGGCGGCGGGGGAATCAGCCCCAGCATTTT. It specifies CSARRRGNQPQHF.